This entry is about one TCR beta chain. Its specificity is not known. The sample comes from a study of cytomegalovirus exposure and HLA in healthy donors. This PCR relied on a set of 60 Vbeta primers and 13 Jbeta primers. Using immunoSEQ multiplex PCR, the repertoire was profiled, and TCRdb retains in-frame clones only, with some absent. This table has about 200,000 clones, approximately 82% appearing once. V was trimmed by 1 base and J by 3 bases, leaving 13 bases between them. Germline values: CDR1 SGHDN, CDR2 FVKESK. This CDR3 spans 15 amino acids. Whole-study findings and limits: Reportedly, fewer N-insertions than the 666-donor mean appeared in an Asian-associated ancestry cluster in a later analysis.

The chain links TRBV14 to TRBJ2-7; D perhaps matches TRBD1 (6 bases). This sequence originates from a man between 18 and 29 years old in good health and CMV-seronegative. Material for sequencing was PBMCs. CDR3 sequence: CASSQAWGPLYEQYF. CDR3 DNA sequence: TGTGCCAGCAGCCAAGCTTGGGGGCCCCTCTACGAGCAGTACTTC.